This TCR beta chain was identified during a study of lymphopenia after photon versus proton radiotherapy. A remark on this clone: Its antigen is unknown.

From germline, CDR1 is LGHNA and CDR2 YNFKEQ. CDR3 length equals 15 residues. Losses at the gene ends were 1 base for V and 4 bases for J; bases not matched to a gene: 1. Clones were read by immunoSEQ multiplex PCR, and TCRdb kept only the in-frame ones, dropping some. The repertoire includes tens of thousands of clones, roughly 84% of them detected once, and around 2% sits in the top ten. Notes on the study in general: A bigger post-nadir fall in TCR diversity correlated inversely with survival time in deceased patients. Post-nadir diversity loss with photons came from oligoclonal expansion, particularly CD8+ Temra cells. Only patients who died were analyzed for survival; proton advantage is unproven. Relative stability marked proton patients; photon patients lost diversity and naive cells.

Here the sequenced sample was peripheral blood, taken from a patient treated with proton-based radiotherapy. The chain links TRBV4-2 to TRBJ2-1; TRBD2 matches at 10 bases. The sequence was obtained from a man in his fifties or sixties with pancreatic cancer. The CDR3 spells CASSQGLAGYNEQFF. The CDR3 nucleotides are TGTGCCAGCAGCCAAGGACTAGCGGGTTACAATGAGCAGTTCTTC.